The clone carrying this T cell receptor (beta chain) has just a few counts. The repertoire was sequenced with immunoSEQ multiplex PCR; TCRdb's copy has only in-frame clones and lacks some. The sample has fewer than 150,000 clones; approximately 86% are singletons. This record comes from a study of cytomegalovirus exposure and HLA in healthy donors. This sequence was found in a man in his late teens or twenties in good health and CMV-seropositive. The source material was PBMCs.

The DNA for the CDR3 is TGTGCCAGCAGCTTAGCGGGACTAGACCCCTACGAGCAGTACTTC. Translated, it gives CASSLAGLDPYEQYF. The chain joins TRBV7-6 to TRBJ2-7; TRBD2 agrees at 8 bases. The junction had 3 bases not matched to a gene; V was cut back by 0 bases and J by 2 bases. Germline V gene sequence: CDR1 SGHVS, CDR2 FNYEAQ. CDR3 length: 15 amino acids.